The 4 T cell receptor beta chains below all came from one sample that was sequenced in a study of T-cell memory formation after mild COVID-19. TCRdb re-analysed the 5' RACE reads in MiXCR, keeping a single row per CDR3 protein. The table has a few hundred thousand distinct CDR3 sequences, 28% seen once. The sequenced material came from PBMCs or a T cell subset sorted from them (not recorded which). These receptors were collected from an adult woman who had mild COVID-19 (a few samples of this study predate the infection). Cell type and time point are not known.

This clonotype was counted a few times. The chain recombines TRBV5-6 with TRBJ2-7, with TRBD1 matching 8 bases. The germline CDR1 and CDR2 sequences are SGHDT and YYEEEE. CDR3 size: 16 residues. V gave up 5 bases and J gave up 0 bases; unmatched junction bases: 10. The CDR3 is CASRPGTGVFSYEQYF. DNA of the CDR3: TGTGCCAGCAGACCCGGGACAGGAGTTTTCTCCTACGAGCAGTACTTC.

The rearrangement uses TRBV9 and TRBJ1-6; no clear D. CDR1 is SGDLS, CDR2 YYNGEE, per germline. The CDR3 runs to 15 residues. The V end lost 3 bases, the J end lost 7 bases, and 14 bases lay between the germline ends. CDR3 residues: CASSELQGANSPLHF. The CDR3 DNA reads TGTGCCAGCAGCGAGTTACAAGGAGCGAATTCACCCCTCCACTTT.

The chain uses TRBV5-1 and TRBJ1-5; no reliable D call. Germline V CDR1 and CDR2: SGHRS, YFSETQ. V lost 4 bases and J lost 3, with 8 bases in between. The CDR3 has 13 residues. The CDR3 is CASSAGVNQPQHF. CDR3 nucleotide sequence: TGCGCCAGCAGCGCAGGCGTCAATCAGCCCCAGCATTTT.

This clonotype was seen more than once but under ten times. This chain links TRBV29-1 with TRBJ1-2; the D is unclear. Germline V gives CDR1 SQVTM, CDR2 ANQGSEA. The CDR3 covers 12 residues. With 7 bases removed from V and 5 bases from J, the gap between germline ends came to 14 bases. The CDR3 protein is CSAGSQSYGYTF. In DNA, the CDR3 is TGCAGCGCCGGGAGCCAGAGTTATGGCTACACCTTC.